The clone carrying this T cell receptor beta chain was detected a few times. Its specificity is unknown. These data belong to a study of beta chain features in type 1 diabetes. Study results and caveats: Patients with Type 1 diabetes showed moderately but significantly shorter TCRB CDR3s in all four CD4+ subsets.

Since all of the isolated RNA was reverse transcribed, expressed TCRB transcripts were what got sequenced. Assay used: immunoSEQ multiplex PCR; TCRdb lists only in-frame clones, some missing. The sample shows fewer than 300,000 clones, 20% of them seen only once. From germline, CDR1 is LGHNA and CDR2 YNFKEQ. The V segment lost 0 bases and the J segment 3 bases; nucleotides outside the gene matches: 8. This CDR3 contains 17 residues. The sample comprised naive CD4+ T cells from blood. The V and J genes are TRBV4-2 and TRBJ2-5, with 9 bases lining up with TRBD2. The receptor was derived from a woman aged 40-49 years with type 1 diabetes. CDR3 sequence: CASSQDTLTSGEETQYF. CDR3 nucleotides: TGTGCCAGCAGCCAAGATACCCTGACTAGCGGCGAAGAGACCCAGTACTTC.